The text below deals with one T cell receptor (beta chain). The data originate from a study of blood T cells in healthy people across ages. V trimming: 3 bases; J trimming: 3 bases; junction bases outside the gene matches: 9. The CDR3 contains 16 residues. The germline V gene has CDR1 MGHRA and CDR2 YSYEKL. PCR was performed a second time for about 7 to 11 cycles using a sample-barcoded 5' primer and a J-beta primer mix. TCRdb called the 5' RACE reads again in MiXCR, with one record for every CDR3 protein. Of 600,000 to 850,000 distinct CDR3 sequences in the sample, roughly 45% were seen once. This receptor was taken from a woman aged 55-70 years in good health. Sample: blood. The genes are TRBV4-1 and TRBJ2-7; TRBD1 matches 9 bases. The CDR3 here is CASSQVGTGNGYEQYF. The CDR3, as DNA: TGCGCCAGCAGCCAGGTGGGGACAGGGAACGGCTACGAGCAGTACTTC.